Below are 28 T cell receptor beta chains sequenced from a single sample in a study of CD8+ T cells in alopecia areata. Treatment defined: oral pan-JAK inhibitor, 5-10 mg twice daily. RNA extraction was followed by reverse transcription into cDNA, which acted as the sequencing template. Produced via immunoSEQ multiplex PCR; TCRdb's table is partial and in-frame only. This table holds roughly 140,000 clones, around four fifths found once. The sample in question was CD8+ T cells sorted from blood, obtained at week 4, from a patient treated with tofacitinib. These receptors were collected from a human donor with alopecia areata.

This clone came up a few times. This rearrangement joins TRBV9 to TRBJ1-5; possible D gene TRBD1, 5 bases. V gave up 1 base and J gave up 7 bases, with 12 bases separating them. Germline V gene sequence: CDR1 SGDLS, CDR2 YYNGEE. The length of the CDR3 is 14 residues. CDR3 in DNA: TGTGCCAGCAGCGTATCCGCGGGGGGACAGCCCCAGCATTTT. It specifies CASSVSAGGQPQHF.

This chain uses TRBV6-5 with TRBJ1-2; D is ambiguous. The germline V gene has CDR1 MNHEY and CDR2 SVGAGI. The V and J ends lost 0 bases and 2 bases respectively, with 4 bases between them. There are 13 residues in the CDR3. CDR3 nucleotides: TGTGCCAGCAGTTACTCCGGGAACTATGGCTACACCTTC. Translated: CASSYSGNYGYTF.

The DNA of the CDR3 is TGTGCCAGCAGCAAGCCGGGCCAAGGGTACGAGCAGTACTTC. It codes for CASSKPGQGYEQYF. The chain uses TRBV21-1 and TRBJ2-7. TRBV21-1 is listed as a pseudogene. The CDR3 has 14 amino acids.

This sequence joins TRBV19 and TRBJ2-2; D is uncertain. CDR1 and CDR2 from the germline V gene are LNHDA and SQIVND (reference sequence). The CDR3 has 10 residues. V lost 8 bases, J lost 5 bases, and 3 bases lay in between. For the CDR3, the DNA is TGTGCCAGTGGGACCGGGGAGCTGTTTTTT. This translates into CASGTGELFF.

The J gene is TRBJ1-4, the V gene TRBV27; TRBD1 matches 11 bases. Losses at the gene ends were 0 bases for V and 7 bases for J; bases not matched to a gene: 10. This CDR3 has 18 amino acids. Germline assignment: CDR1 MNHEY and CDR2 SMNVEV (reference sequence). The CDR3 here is CASSLSWTGGSFGEKLFF. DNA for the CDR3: TGTGCCAGCAGTTTATCTTGGACAGGGGGCTCGTTCGGTGAAAAACTGTTTTTT.

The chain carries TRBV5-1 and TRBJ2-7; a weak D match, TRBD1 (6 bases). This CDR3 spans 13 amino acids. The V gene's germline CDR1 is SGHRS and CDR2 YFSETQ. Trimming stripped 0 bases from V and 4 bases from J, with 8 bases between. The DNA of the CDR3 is TGCGCCAGCAGCTTGGCAGGGGTTTACGAGCAGTACTTC. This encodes CASSLAGVYEQYF.

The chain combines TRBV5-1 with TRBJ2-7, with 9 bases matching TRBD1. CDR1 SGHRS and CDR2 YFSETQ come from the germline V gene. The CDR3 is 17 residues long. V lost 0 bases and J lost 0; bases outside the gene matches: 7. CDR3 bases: TGCGCCAGCAGCTTGGCCGCGACAGGGGGGCCCTCCTACGAGCAGTACTTC. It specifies CASSLAATGGPSYEQYF.

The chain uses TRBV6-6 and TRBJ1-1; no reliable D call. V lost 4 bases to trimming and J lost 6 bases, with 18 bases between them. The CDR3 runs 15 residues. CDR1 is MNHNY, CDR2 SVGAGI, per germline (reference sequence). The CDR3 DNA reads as TGTGCCAGCAGTTTATCGGCAGCCGGGTACGCTGAAGCTTTCTTT. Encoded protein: CASSLSAAGYAEAFF.

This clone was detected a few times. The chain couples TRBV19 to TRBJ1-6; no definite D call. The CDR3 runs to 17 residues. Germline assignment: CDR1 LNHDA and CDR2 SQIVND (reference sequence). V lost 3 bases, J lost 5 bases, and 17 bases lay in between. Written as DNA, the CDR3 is TGTGCCAGTAGTATCCCGCGAGGACGAGTGGATAATTCACCCCTCCACTTT. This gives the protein CASSIPRGRVDNSPLHF.

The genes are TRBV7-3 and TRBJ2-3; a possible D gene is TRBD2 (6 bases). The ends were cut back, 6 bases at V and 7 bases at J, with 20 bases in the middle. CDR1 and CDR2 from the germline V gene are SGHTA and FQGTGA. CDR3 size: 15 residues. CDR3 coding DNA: TGTGCCAGCAGTCTTAGCGGCGGGGTTAGGAATACGCAGTATTTT. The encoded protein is CASSLSGGVRNTQYF.

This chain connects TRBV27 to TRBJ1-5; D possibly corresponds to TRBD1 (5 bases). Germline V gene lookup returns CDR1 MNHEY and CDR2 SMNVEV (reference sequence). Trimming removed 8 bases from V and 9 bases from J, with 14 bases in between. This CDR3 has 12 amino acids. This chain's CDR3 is CASSGVSGPQHF. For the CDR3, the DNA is TGTGCCAGCTCGGGGGTAAGTGGGCCCCAGCATTTT.

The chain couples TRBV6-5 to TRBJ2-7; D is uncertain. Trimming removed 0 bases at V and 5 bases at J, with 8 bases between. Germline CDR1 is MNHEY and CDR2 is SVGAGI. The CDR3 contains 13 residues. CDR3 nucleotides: TGTGCCAGCAGTTACTCCGCTTTGGACGAGCAGTACTTC. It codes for CASSYSALDEQYF.

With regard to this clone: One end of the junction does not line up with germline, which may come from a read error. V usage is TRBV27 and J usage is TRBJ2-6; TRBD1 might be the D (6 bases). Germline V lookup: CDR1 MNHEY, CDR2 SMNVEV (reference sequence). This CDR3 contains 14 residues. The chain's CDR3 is CASSSGAGANALTF. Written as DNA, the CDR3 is TGTGCCAGCAGTTCAGGGGCCGGGGCCAACGCCCTGACTTTC.

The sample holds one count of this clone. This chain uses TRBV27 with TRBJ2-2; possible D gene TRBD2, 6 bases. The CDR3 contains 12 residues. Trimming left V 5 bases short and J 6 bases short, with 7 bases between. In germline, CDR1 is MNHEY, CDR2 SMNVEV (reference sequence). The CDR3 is CASSPSAGELFF. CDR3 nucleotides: TGTGCCAGCAGTCCTAGCGCCGGGGAGCTGTTTTTT.

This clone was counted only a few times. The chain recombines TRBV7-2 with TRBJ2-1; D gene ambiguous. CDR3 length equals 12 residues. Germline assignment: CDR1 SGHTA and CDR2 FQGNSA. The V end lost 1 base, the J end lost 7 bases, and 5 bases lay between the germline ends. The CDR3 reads CASSLGQNEQFF. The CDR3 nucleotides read TGTGCCAGCAGCTTAGGTCAGAATGAGCAGTTCTTC.

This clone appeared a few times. The CDR3 here is CASLAGGSYNEQFF. The CDR3 coding sequence is TGTGCCAGCCTAGCGGGGGGTTCCTACAATGAGCAGTTCTTC. This chain connects TRBV5-6 to TRBJ2-1; 11 bases are a match to TRBD2. Germline V lookup: CDR1 SGHDT, CDR2 YYEEEE. This CDR3 comprises 14 residues. V was pared by 7 bases and J by 1 base, with 1 base of the junction left unmatched.

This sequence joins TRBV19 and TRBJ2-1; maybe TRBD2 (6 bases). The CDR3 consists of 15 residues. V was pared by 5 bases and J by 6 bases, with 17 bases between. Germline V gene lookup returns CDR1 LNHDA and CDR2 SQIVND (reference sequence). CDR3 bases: TGTGCCAGTAGTCTCGTGCCGGAGGGAGGCAATGAGCAGTTCTTC. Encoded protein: CASSLVPEGGNEQFF.

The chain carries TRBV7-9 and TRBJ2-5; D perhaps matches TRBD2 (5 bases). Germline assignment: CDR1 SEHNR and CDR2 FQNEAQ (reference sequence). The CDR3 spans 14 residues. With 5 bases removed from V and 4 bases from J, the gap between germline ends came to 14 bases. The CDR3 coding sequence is TGTGCCAGCAGCGCTGCCCAGGAGGTAGAGACCCAGTACTTC. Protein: CASSAAQEVETQYF.

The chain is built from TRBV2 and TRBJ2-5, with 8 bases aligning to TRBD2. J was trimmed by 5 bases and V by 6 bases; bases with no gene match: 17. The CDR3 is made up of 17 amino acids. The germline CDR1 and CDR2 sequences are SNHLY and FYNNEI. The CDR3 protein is CASSPGAGGSWQETQYF. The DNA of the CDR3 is TGTGCCAGCAGCCCAGGCGCGGGGGGCTCATGGCAGGAGACCCAGTACTTC.

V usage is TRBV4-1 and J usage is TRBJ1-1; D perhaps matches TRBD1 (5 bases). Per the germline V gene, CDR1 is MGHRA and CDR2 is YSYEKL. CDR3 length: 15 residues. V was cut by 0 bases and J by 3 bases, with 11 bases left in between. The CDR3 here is CASSQEAGRDTEAFF. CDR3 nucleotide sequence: TGCGCCAGCAGCCAAGAGGCAGGGAGAGACACTGAAGCTTTCTTT.

This CDR3 reads CASSDEGGSRETQYF. CDR3 nucleotides: TGTGCCAGCAGTGACGAGGGGGGCTCCAGAGAGACCCAGTACTTC. The chain recombines TRBV25-1 with TRBJ2-5; perhaps D is TRBD1 or TRBD2 (6 bases each). Germline lookup yields CDR1 MGHDK and CDR2 SYGVNS. Trimming took off 3 bases at V and 4 bases at J, with 15 bases between the two ends. This CDR3 is 15 amino acids long.

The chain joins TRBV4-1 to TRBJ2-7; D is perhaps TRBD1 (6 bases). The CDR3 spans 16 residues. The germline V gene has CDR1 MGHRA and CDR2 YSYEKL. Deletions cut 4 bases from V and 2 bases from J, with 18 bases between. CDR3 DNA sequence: TGCGCCAGCAGCCCCGTCCTTGGCAGGGGAACCTACGAGCAGTACTTC. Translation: CASSPVLGRGTYEQYF.

In nucleotides, the CDR3 is TGTGCCTGGAGCTGGACAGCTAATCAGCCCCAGCATTTT. Encoded protein: CAWSWTANQPQHF. The chain has TRBV30 and TRBJ1-5, with D perhaps matching TRBD1 (6 bases). Germline V gives CDR1 GTSNPN, CDR2 SVGIG (reference sequence). This CDR3 region has 13 residues. V was trimmed by 3 bases and J by 4 bases, leaving 10 bases between them.

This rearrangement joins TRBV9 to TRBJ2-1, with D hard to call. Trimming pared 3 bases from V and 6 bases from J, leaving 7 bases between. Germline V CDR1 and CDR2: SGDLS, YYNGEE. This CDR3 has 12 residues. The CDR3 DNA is TGTGCCAGCAGCGGAATGGGCAATGAGCAGTTCTTC. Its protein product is CASSGMGNEQFF.

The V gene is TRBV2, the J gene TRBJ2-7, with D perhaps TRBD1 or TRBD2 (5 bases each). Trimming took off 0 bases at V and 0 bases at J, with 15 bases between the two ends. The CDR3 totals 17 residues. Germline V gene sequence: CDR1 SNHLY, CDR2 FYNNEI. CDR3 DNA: TGTGCCAGCAGTGAAGCTGCCGGGACGGCGAGCTCCTACGAGCAGTACTTC. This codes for CASSEAAGTASSYEQYF.

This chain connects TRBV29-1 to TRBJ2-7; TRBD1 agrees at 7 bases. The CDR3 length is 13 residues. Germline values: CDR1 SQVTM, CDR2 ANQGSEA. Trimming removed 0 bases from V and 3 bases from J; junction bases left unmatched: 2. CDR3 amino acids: CSVEEGQNYEQYF. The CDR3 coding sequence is TGCAGCGTTGAAGAGGGACAGAACTACGAGCAGTACTTC.

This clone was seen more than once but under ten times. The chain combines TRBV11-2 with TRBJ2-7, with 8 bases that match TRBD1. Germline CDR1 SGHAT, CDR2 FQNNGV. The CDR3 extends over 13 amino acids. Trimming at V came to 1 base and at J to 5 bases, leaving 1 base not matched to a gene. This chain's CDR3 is CASSLGQGHEQYF. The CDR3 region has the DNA TGTGCCAGCAGCTTAGGACAGGGGCACGAGCAGTACTTC.

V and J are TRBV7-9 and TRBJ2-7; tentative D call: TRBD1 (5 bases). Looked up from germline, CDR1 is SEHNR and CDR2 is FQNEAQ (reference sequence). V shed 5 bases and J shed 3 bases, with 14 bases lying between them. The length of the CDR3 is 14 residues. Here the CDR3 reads CASSAQLQGYEQYF. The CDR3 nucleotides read TGTGCCAGCAGCGCACAACTCCAGGGCTACGAGCAGTACTTC.